This T cell receptor (beta chain) is drawn from a study of T cells in localized non-small cell lung cancer. Whole-study results and caveats: Appearance in adjacent lung was seen for a median approximately 58 of the top 100 tumor clones. A single tumor region was sequenced, leaving heterogeneity possible. Adjacent uninvolved lung tissue had the highest T cell clonality, exceeding tumor.

This table comes from immunoSEQ multiplex PCR, and its TCRdb copy is limited to in-frame clones, with some not included. This repertoire shows 20,000 to 25,000 clones, 89% found once; its top ten account for around 23%. The CDR3 is made up of 17 amino acids. From germline, CDR1 is LGHNA and CDR2 YSLEER. V was cut by 2 bases and J by 8 bases, with 22 bases left in between. Turning to this clone: Its antigen is currently unknown.

This sample comprised peripheral blood, obtained before any cancer treatment. This clonotype originated in a man aged 40 to 75 with stage I squamous cell lung carcinoma. This chain connects TRBV4-3 to TRBJ2-1, with D possibly called TRBD1 or TRBD2 (6 bases each). The CDR3 bases are TGCGCCAGCAGCCAAACGCCCAGCGGAGGGGGTAGCCATGAGCAGTTCTTC. Amino acids: CASSQTPSGGGSHEQFF.